This T cell receptor beta chain was identified during a study of chemoradiotherapy in HPV16-positive cancers. Across the whole study: Functional T-cell assays on a couple of HPV16-positive patients' cells defined candidate HPV-specific clones and common TCR motifs.

Whole-study results and caveats: In HPV16-positive patients, HPV-responsive T-cell expansion tracked better recurrence-free survival. Non-HPV-specific T cells did not expand in tumors during treatment, whereas candidate HPV-specific clones and E7-related motifs did. HPV-specific T cells were functionally defined from only a couple of HPV16-positive patients.

In its sample, this clone was seen a few times. Its antigen is undetermined. Sequencing used immunoSEQ multiplex PCR; TCRdb keeps in-frame clones, though not all of them. The sample lists about 14,000 clones, roughly nine tenths seen once, with around 4% in the top ten. The specimen was tumor tissue, collected from a patient who underwent chemoradiotherapy. This TCR was sampled from a human donor with HPV-associated anogenital cancer.

This chain's CDR3 is CASSLTSGSYNEQFF. CDR3 bases: TGTGCCAGCAGCTTGACTAGCGGCTCCTACAATGAGCAGTTCTTC. This chain links TRBV5-4 with TRBJ2-1; 8 nucleotides match TRBD2. This CDR3 spans 15 amino acids. V dropped 1 base and J dropped 0; count of bases not matched to a gene: 0. Germline V lookup: CDR1 SGHNT, CDR2 YYREEE (reference sequence). The variable domain in full, completed from reference TRBV5-4 and TRBJ2-1, reads ETGVTQSPTHLIKTRGQQVTLRCSSQSGHNTVSWYQQALGQGPQFIFQYYREEENGRGNFPPRFSGLQFPNYSSELNVNALELDDSALYLCASSLTSGSYNEQFFGPGTRLTVL.